A single sample is the source of the 5 T cell receptor beta chains below, sequenced in a study of blood T cell repertoires in COVID-19. TCRdb's copy holds only in-frame clones and misses some; the assay was immunoSEQ multiplex PCR. Of roughly 280,000 clones detected, under 95% appear once; the ten largest clones hold 2.8%. Sequenced sample: PBMCs or T cells enriched from blood (not recorded which). These receptors were collected from a man aged 35 to 55 who had been exposed to COVID-19.

The V gene is TRBV4-2, the J gene TRBJ2-3, with 9 positions matching TRBD2. Looked up from germline, CDR1 is LGHNA and CDR2 is YNFKEQ. The V segment lost 1 base and the J segment 5 bases; nucleotides outside the gene matches: 10. This CDR3 spans 17 amino acids. CDR3 sequence: CASSQARAGGPEDTQYF. CDR3 sequence (DNA): TGTGCCAGCAGCCAAGCGAGGGCGGGAGGGCCGGAAGATACGCAGTATTTT.

Turning to this clone: One end of the junction is discordant with germline, which a read error may explain. The chain employs TRBV19 and TRBJ1-2; D possibly corresponds to TRBD1 (5 bases). The CDR3 has 13 amino acids. CDR1 is LNHDA and CDR2 is SQIVND in the germline V gene (reference sequence). CDR3 sequence: CASRTWSRDGYTF. CDR3 DNA: TGTGCCAGTAGAACCTGGTCCAGGGATGGTTACACCTTC.

This clone has just a few counts. V is TRBV29-1 and J is TRBJ2-2; 7 bases are a match to TRBD1. The CDR3 is 15 residues long. Per the germline V gene, CDR1 is SQVTM and CDR2 is ANQGSEA. V trimming: 6 bases; J trimming: 5 bases; junction bases outside the gene matches: 12. CDR3 in DNA: TGCAGCGTAGGATCAACAGGGGTGAGAACCGGGGAGCTGTTTTTT. It is translated as CSVGSTGVRTGELFF.

The rearrangement uses TRBV5-1 and TRBJ1-3; 7 bases map to TRBD1. After removal of 4 bases from V and 4 bases from J, the junction contained 5 bases not matched to a gene. The CDR3 length is 14 residues. Germline CDR1 SGHRS, CDR2 YFSETQ. Here the CDR3 reads CASSVGQPGNTIYF. CDR3 bases: TGCGCCAGCAGCGTGGGACAGCCCGGAAACACCATATATTTT.

This sequence joins TRBV28 and TRBJ2-1, with D maybe TRBD1 (5 bases). The CDR3 contains 15 residues. V shed 3 bases and J shed 4 bases, with 13 bases lying between them. Germline values: CDR1 MDHEN, CDR2 SYDVKM. Here the CDR3 reads CASSLYQGSYNEQFF. CDR3 DNA: TGTGCCAGCAGTTTGTACCAGGGAAGTTACAATGAGCAGTTCTTC.